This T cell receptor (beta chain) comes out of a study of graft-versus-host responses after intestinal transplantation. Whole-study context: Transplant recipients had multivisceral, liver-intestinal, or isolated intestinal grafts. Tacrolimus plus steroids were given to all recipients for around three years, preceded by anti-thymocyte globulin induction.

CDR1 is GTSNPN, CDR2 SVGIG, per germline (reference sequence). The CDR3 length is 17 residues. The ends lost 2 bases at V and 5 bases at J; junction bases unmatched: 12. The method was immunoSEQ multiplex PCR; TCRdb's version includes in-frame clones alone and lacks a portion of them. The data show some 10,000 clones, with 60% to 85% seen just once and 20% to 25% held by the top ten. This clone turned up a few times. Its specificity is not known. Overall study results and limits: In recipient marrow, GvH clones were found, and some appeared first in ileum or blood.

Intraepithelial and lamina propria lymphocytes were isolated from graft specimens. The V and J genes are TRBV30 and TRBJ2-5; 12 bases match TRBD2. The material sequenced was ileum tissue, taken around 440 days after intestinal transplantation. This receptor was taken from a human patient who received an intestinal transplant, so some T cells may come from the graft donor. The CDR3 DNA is TGTGCCTGGAGTCGCGGATTGGGACTAGCGGGTCCGGAGACCCAGTACTTC. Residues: CAWSRGLGLAGPETQYF.